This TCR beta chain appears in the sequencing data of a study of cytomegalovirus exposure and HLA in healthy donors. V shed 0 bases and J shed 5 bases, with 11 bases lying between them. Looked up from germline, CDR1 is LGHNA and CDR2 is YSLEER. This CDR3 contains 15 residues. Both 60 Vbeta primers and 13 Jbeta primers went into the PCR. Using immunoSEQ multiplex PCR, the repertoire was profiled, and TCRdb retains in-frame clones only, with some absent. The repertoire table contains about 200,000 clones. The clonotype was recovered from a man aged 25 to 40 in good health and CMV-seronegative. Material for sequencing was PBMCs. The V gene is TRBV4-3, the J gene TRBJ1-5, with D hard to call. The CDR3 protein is CASSQDDRGDQPQHF. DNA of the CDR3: TGCGCCAGCAGCCAAGACGACCGCGGAGATCAGCCCCAGCATTTT.